This T cell receptor (delta chain) comes out of a study of gamma-delta chains in newborns, infants, children. Study details: Polyclonal expansion of innate γδ T cells after birth follows microbial exposure.

TCRdb re-called the reads using CATT. The table records 1,800 or so delta-chain clones, 7.6% of them present only once. The V and J ends lost 1 base and 3 bases, in that order; junction bases with no gene match: 17. Germline V CDR1 and CDR2: TSWWSYY, QGS. The length of the CDR3 is 20 residues. Notes on this clone: This DNA's translation differs at residue 15 from TCRdb's protein, which comes from a much larger clone; a read error is likely, and the protein shown is translated from the DNA.

The receptor's source is a child who was a newborn, infant or young child, either healthy, febrile or measles-vaccinated (not recorded which). The source material was blood. The V call is TRDV1, the J call TRDJ1; 10 nucleotides align to TRDD3. For the CDR3, the DNA is TGTGCTCTTGGGGAACGCAACGAGTACTGGGGGATCGGTAGCGCCGATAAACTCATCTTT. Translated, it gives CALGERNEYWGIGSADKLIF.